This T cell receptor beta chain was sequenced for a study of shared clonotypes between healthy human individuals (dated by TCRdb to about 2020). Background for the entire study: The cohort included a few men and a couple of women between 18 and 49 years of age. For each donor, CD4 naive and CD4 memory were each run on three plates, CD8 naive on two plates, and CD8 memory on one plate. To estimate repertoire size and how much clonotype sharing occurs between individuals, the study deeply sequenced the blood TCR repertoires of roughly 5 healthy adults. Libraries were prepared and TCR repertoires were sequenced by different laboratories using diverse techniques, in order to increase sequencing depth and limit assay-specific biases. Per donor, leukapheresis produced somewhere between about 0.94 and 8.9 billion PBMCs. The paper's findings and limits, for the study overall: Pairwise subsampling led to the expectation that sequencing depth would affect the degree of clonotype sharing among donors. Because the study included only a small number of donors, the genetic and exposure-history diversity represented was limited. Across a handful of donors, about 4.5% of naive CD4, approximately 4% of naive CD8, under 2.5% of memory CD4, and around 0.4% of memory CD8 clonotypes were shared. Compared with non-shared clonotypes, clonotypes shared by all four sorted-subset donors had higher generation probabilities. Estimated clonotype richness was generally larger for naive than for memory subsets. Rarefaction of sorted-subset datasets indicated incomplete sequencing despite the large sequencing depth. Sampling was restricted to blood, and TCR repertoires in tissue are likely to differ from TCR repertoires in blood.

Using the deep immunoSEQ assay, multiplex PCR amplified TCR CDR3 regions from genomic DNA. Extracted genomic DNA from each cell subset was distributed evenly across all wells of several immunoSEQ 96-well plates, and each plate was treated as a replicate. Each replicate PCR for sorted subsets received around 210 ng genomic DNA, equal to around 32,000 T cell genomes. Purified libraries were measured with a Qubit 3.0 fluorometer, size-checked on a Bioanalyzer 2100, and measured again with the KAPA Library Quantification kit. Each immunoSEQ 96-well plate was sequenced on its own single-read 150-cycle Illumina NextSeq 550 flow cell. The study's processing was this. The immunoSEQ output contained only junctional sequences without quality scores, so filtering could not match that applied to full-length reads. To assign V/J genes and CDR3, sequences were annotated using PyIR, a Python wrapper for IgBLAST v1.9, with IMGT germline references. Reads were filtered out if the reads had weak V/J assignments (E-value above 1e-6), no CDR3, stop codons, out-of-frame junctions, or ambiguous translated residues. A V3J clonotype was defined by an identical inferred V gene, J gene, and CDR3 amino acid sequence. To compute the percentage overlap between repertoires, the number of shared unique clonotypes was divided by the size of the smaller repertoire. Richness of each repertoire was evaluated using RTK rarefaction, the Chao1 estimator, and Recon v2.1 estimates of unobserved clonotypes. OLGA was used to compute generation probabilities for all TCRbeta clonotypes that the gDNA method yielded from a few donors. TCRdb's version of the immuneACCESS table is confined to in-frame rearrangements and falls short of the full clone set. An unresolved V gene accounts for under half of the shortfall where checked; the remainder is of unknown origin. Clone size and V and J calls were adopted from that table, with D and trimming inferred from the DNA. For this sample there are a few million clones; just over 90% appear just once. About 0.13% of the sample comes from the top ten.

Donors were healthy HIV-negative adults with no recently reported acute infections or vaccinations. All donors were Caucasian adults living in Nashville, Tennessee, USA. Magnetic negative selection was used to enrich CD4+ T cells, after which naive cells were positively selected on CD45RA and the negative fraction became the memory subset. After blood collection by leukapheresis, PBMCs were isolated using Ficoll-Histopaque density gradient centrifugation and then cryopreserved in the vapor phase of liquid nitrogen. Analytical flow cytometry was used to check the purity and quantity of every magnetically sorted T cell population. Genomic DNA was isolated from every sorted fraction and measured by UV absorbance on a Nanodrop 2000c. On this clone: It has no known antigen specificity. Base quality data are lacking; no much larger clone is found one base away.

From cysteine to phenylalanine, the CDR3 is 16 amino acids long. The retained sequence is limited to the CDR3, 48 bases, with the frame set at the first base. CDR1 SGHDN and CDR2 FVKESK were looked up in the germline V gene. Between the V and J ends, shortened by 0 bases and 4 bases respectively, the junction contains 15 bases. Sequenced input: naive CD4+ T cells sorted from blood. The sample's cell subset or site label, decoded: CD45RA+ positively selected. The rearranged chain carries TRBV14 and TRBJ2-5; no confident D gene assignment can be made. The origin of this receptor is a man younger than 35 in good health. The DNA is as follows: TGTGCCAGCAGCCAAGAAAGGATTAAGGCAGGAGAGACCCAGTACTTC. It is translated as CASSQERIKAGETQYF.